The source of this T cell receptor (beta chain) is a study of T cell repertoires in cytomegalovirus infection. Overall study: CMV infection and matching HLA type were both indicated by public TCR beta signatures.

This clonotype has just one count. As yet, its antigen is unknown. Germline lookup yields CDR1 SGHDN and CDR2 FVKESK. This CDR3 comprises 11 residues. V lost 3 bases to trimming and J lost 14 bases; unmatched junction nucleotides: 2. Study-wide points: Summed frequency of public TCR beta families distinguished CMV carriers with the relevant HLA.

From the reads, TCRdb called clonotypes with MiXCR, one entry per CDR3 protein. The sample includes about 530,000 distinct CDR3 sequences, 26% of them seen just once. The genes are TRBV14 and TRBJ2-5; the match to TRBD2 covers 11 bases. The sample taken for sequencing was PBMCs. The clonotype originates from a human donor in good health (CMV status not recorded). Some clones in this sample may be carry-over from other donors' samples. CDR3 nucleotides: TGTGCCAGCAGCCAGGGACTAGCGGCATACTTC. Protein: CASSQGLAAYF.